One and the same sample provided the 32 T cell receptor beta chains below, sequenced in a study of CD8+ T cells in alopecia areata. Once RNA had been extracted, it was reverse transcribed into cDNA to act as the sequencing template. Profiled with immunoSEQ multiplex PCR; TCRdb holds only in-frame clones, not every one. The sample lists almost 250,000 clones; under 70% were seen once. Sequenced here: CD4+ T cells sorted from blood, sampled at week 0. These receptors were obtained from a human donor with alopecia areata.

The rearrangement links TRBV30 to TRBJ1-1, with unresolved D. There are 13 residues in the CDR3. The V end lost 4 bases, the J end lost 7 bases, and 16 bases lay between the germline ends. CDR1 and CDR2 from the germline V gene are GTSNPN and SVGIG (reference sequence). CDR3 nucleotide sequence: TGTGCCTGGAATGGCAGGCGGGCCCGTGAAGCTTTCTTT. Its protein is CAWNGRRAREAFF.

This clone has a handful of counts. The chain recombines TRBV2 with TRBJ1-2; D call uncertain. CDR1 is SNHLY and CDR2 is FYNNEI in the germline V gene. The CDR3 covers 15 residues. Trimming stripped 7 bases from V and 8 bases from J, with 23 bases between. The CDR3 DNA follows: TGTGCCAGCACCATCCAGGTGTCTTCCTTTGGGGGCTACACCTTC. This translates into CASTIQVSSFGGYTF. The variable domain in full, with the rest retrieved from reference TRBV2 and TRBJ1-2, is EPEVTQTPSHQVTQMGQEVILRCVPISNHLYFYWYRQILGQKVEFLVSFYNNEISEKSEIFDDQFSVERPDGSNFTLKIRSTKLEDSAMYFCASTIQVSSFGGYTFGSGTRLTVV.

V is TRBV7-9 and J is TRBJ2-7, with TRBD1 matching 8 bases. This CDR3 spans 12 amino acids. Trimming cost V 4 bases and J 6 bases; bases outside gene matches: 2. The germline CDR1 and CDR2 sequences are SEHNR and FQNEAQ (reference sequence). CDR3 amino acids: CASSSTGGEQYF. CDR3 nucleotides: TGTGCCAGCAGCTCAACAGGGGGCGAGCAGTACTTC.

The V gene is TRBV6-1, the J gene TRBJ2-1; 8 bases are shared with TRBD1. V trimming: 1 base; J trimming: 4 bases; junction bases outside the gene matches: 3. The CDR3 extends over 15 amino acids. From germline, CDR1 is MNHNS and CDR2 SASEGT. This CDR3 reads CASSEGQGSYNEQFF. CDR3 DNA: TGTGCCAGCAGTGAAGGACAGGGGTCATACAATGAGCAGTTCTTC.

J is TRBJ2-1 and V is TRBV5-1; D is possibly TRBD1 (6 bases). The CDR3 consists of 15 residues. Germline V lookup: CDR1 SGHRS, CDR2 YFSETQ. V was trimmed by 0 bases and J by 12 bases, leaving 19 bases between them. CDR3 sequence: CASSLAFAGALGQFF. The DNA of the CDR3 is TGCGCCAGCAGCTTGGCTTTTGCAGGGGCGCTTGGGCAGTTCTTC.

CDR3 in amino acids: CSVTQTSGQPQHF. The CDR3 bases are TGCAGCGTTACTCAGACATCGGGTCAGCCCCAGCATTTT. The chain couples TRBV29-1 to TRBJ1-5; D unresolved. Per the germline V gene, CDR1 is SQVTM and CDR2 is ANQGSEA. V lost 5 bases to trimming and J lost 6 bases, with 14 bases between them. The length of the CDR3 is 13 residues.

J is TRBJ2-1 and V is TRBV12-2. TRBV12-2 is termed a pseudogene. The length of the CDR3 is 13 residues. The CDR3 spells CASRRQTENEQFF. In DNA form, the CDR3 reads TGTGCAAGTCGTCGTCAGACCGAGAATGAGCAGTTCTTC.

The rearrangement uses TRBV7-9 and TRBJ2-1, with a tentative D call TRBD1 (6 bases). V was shortened by 7 bases and J by 2 bases, with 18 bases between the two germline ends. This CDR3 has 16 amino acids. Germline assignment: CDR1 SEHNR and CDR2 FQNEAQ (reference sequence). CDR3 sequence reads: CASTPGQTVTYNEQFF. The CDR3 region has the DNA TGTGCCAGCACCCCCGGACAGACCGTAACCTACAATGAGCAGTTCTTC.

V gene TRBV4-1 combines with J gene TRBJ1-2; weak D call: TRBD1 (5 bases). V lost 4 bases and J 0 bases, leaving 15 bases between the germline ends. The germline gives CDR1 MGHRA, CDR2 YSYEKL. This CDR3 is built from 16 residues. In DNA, the CDR3 is TGCGCCAGCAGCCTGATGGCAGGGAACGCTAACTATGGCTACACCTTC. Protein sequence: CASSLMAGNANYGYTF.

The J gene is TRBJ2-2, the V gene TRBV5-1, with D unresolved. V was shortened by 1 base and J by 0 bases, with 19 bases between the two germline ends. CDR3 length: 19 residues. The germline CDR1 and CDR2 sequences are SGHRS and YFSETQ. CDR3 region: CASSLFITTPGANTGELFF. CDR3 bases: TGCGCCAGCAGCTTGTTCATAACCACACCCGGCGCGAACACCGGGGAGCTGTTTTTT.

The gene calls are TRBV6-1 and TRBJ2-3, with 8 bases fitting TRBD1. From germline, CDR1 is MNHNS and CDR2 SASEGT. The CDR3 loop spans 12 amino acids. The junction had 5 bases not matched to a gene; V was cut back by 6 bases and J by 9 bases. CDR3 in amino acids: CASRPQGVTQYF. In nucleotides, the CDR3 is TGTGCCAGCAGGCCACAGGGGGTCACGCAGTATTTT.

In its sample, this clone was seen a few times. The rearrangement uses TRBV6-1 and TRBJ1-5; perhaps TRBD1 as D (5 bases). V lost 7 bases and J 1 base, leaving 11 bases between the germline ends. CDR1 MNHNS and CDR2 SASEGT come from the germline V gene. The CDR3 spans 14 residues. DNA for the CDR3: TGTGCCAGCATAGGAGACAGAAGCAATCAGCCCCAGCATTTT. It codes for CASIGDRSNQPQHF.

This sequence joins TRBV2 and TRBJ2-7; 8 bases align to TRBD2. V was pared by 0 bases and J by 0 bases, with 7 bases of the junction left unmatched. The germline CDR1 and CDR2 sequences are SNHLY and FYNNEI. The CDR3 loop spans 17 amino acids. In nucleotides, the CDR3 is TGTGCCAGCAGTGAAGCCCCAGCGGGGGAACTCTCCTACGAGCAGTACTTC. As protein: CASSEAPAGELSYEQYF.

The V gene is TRBV30, the J gene TRBJ1-5, with unresolved D. Germline V gene sequence: CDR1 GTSNPN, CDR2 SVGIG (reference sequence). This CDR3 has 14 residues. The V end lost 2 bases, the J end lost 1 base, and 9 bases lay between the germline ends. The CDR3 reads CAWSPRWSNQPQHF. The DNA for the CDR3 is TGTGCCTGGAGTCCTCGATGGAGCAATCAGCCCCAGCATTTT.

A word on this clone: This specimen includes other DNA sequences encoding the same CDR3. CDR3 coding DNA: TGTGCCTGGAGTGTACGTGGGAGCGAGCAGTACTTC. Its translation: CAWSVRGSEQYF. The chain uses TRBV30 and TRBJ2-7; possibly TRBD2 for D (5 bases). CDR3 length equals 12 residues. Trimming took 0 bases from V and 6 from J, leaving 9 bases between them. Germline CDR1 GTSNPN, CDR2 SVGIG (reference sequence).

The V call is TRBV10-3, the J call TRBJ1-5; no definite D call. The CDR3 is 14 residues long. V lost 5 bases and J 7 bases, leaving 15 bases between the germline ends. Per germline, CDR1 ENHRY and CDR2 SYGVKD. As DNA, the CDR3 is TGTGCCATCAGTTCCCAGTCTGGGGAACAGCCCCAGCATTTT. Translation: CAISSQSGEQPQHF.

In this sample, this clone turned up many times. This chain connects TRBV30 to TRBJ2-6; 9 bases fit TRBD2. J was trimmed by 4 bases and V by 3 bases; bases with no gene match: 7. This CDR3 has 16 amino acids. The germline V gene has CDR1 GTSNPN and CDR2 SVGIG (reference sequence). The CDR3 protein is CAWSPSGAYGANVLTF. CDR3 nucleotides: TGTGCCTGGAGCCCTAGCGGGGCCTACGGGGCCAACGTCCTGACTTTC. The full variable domain, with the rest looked up from reference TRBV30 and TRBJ2-6, is SQTIHQWPATLVQPVGSPLSLECTVEGTSNPNLYWYRQAAGRGLQLLFYSVGIGQISSEVPQNLSASRPQDRQFILSSKKLLLSDSGFYLCAWSPSGAYGANVLTFGAGSRLTVL.

The chain couples TRBV9 to TRBJ2-2; possibly TRBD2 for D (6 bases). Germline V lookup: CDR1 SGDLS, CDR2 YYNGEE. Trimming left V 0 bases short and J 6 bases short, with 12 bases between. CDR3 length: 15 amino acids. DNA for the CDR3: TGTGCCAGCAGCGTAGGCGCTAGCGCGGCCGGGGAGCTGTTTTTT. Its translation is CASSVGASAAGELFF.

This clone was recorded only once. The sample carries other DNA sequences with the same CDR3. V usage is TRBV27 and J usage is TRBJ1-5; 7 bases are a match to TRBD1. In germline, CDR1 is MNHEY, CDR2 SMNVEV (reference sequence). This CDR3 is built from 14 residues. V was clipped by 6 bases and J by 2 bases; unmatched bases: 4. This chain's CDR3 is CASRRTGGNQPQHF. The CDR3 DNA reads as TGTGCCAGCAGGCGCACAGGGGGCAATCAGCCCCAGCATTTT.

Only a few counts were recorded for this clone. This sequence joins TRBV29-1 and TRBJ2-2; TRBD1 matches at 9 bases. The CDR3 length is 14 residues. Germline V CDR1 and CDR2: SQVTM, ANQGSEA. V was clipped by 8 bases and J by 4 bases; unmatched bases: 8. Here the CDR3 reads CSTAGTGSTGELFF. In nucleotides, the CDR3 is TGCAGCACCGCCGGGACAGGGTCCACCGGGGAGCTGTTTTTT.

The chain recombines TRBV5-1 with TRBJ2-6, with TRBD2 matching 8 bases. CDR1 and CDR2 from the germline V gene are SGHRS and YFSETQ. V trimming: 0 bases; J trimming: 0 bases; junction bases outside the gene matches: 2. The CDR3 sequence is 17 residues long. CDR3: CASSLGAGGSGANVLTF. Here the CDR3 DNA reads TGCGCCAGCAGCTTGGGCGCGGGGGGCTCTGGGGCCAACGTCCTGACTTTC.

This clone was counted between two and nine times. The rearrangement links TRBV29-1 to TRBJ2-1; 10 bases match TRBD1. This CDR3 comprises 14 residues. CDR1 SQVTM and CDR2 ANQGSEA come from the germline V gene. Trimming cost V 6 bases and J 4 bases; bases outside gene matches: 6. CDR3 residues: CSVDRGLGYNEQFF. CDR3 DNA: TGCAGCGTCGACAGGGGGCTCGGATACAATGAGCAGTTCTTC.

This chain links TRBV10-3 with TRBJ1-6; possible D gene TRBD1, 6 bases. V was cut by 4 bases and J by 0 bases, with 16 bases left in between. The CDR3 covers 18 residues. Germline-derived CDR1 and CDR2 are ENHRY and SYGVKD. The CDR3 sequence: CAISAGRGPSSYNSPLHF. The CDR3 DNA follows: TGTGCCATCAGTGCGGGCAGGGGACCGAGCTCCTATAATTCACCCCTCCACTTT.

The chain carries TRBV9 and TRBJ2-5; either TRBD1 or TRBD2 may fit D (5 bases each). CDR1 is SGDLS and CDR2 is YYNGEE in the germline V gene. V was cut by 2 bases and J by 3 bases, with 11 bases left in between. The CDR3 sequence is 14 residues long. CDR3 nucleotides: TGTGCCAGCAGCGTCTCGTGGGGGAAAGAGACCCAGTACTTC. This translates into CASSVSWGKETQYF.

V usage is TRBV29-1 and J usage is TRBJ2-3; 13 bases agree with TRBD2. Germline trimming cut 4 bases from V and 4 bases from J; bases unmatched to any gene: 14. Germline V lookup: CDR1 SQVTM, CDR2 ANQGSEA. The CDR3 runs to 18 residues. The CDR3 protein is CSVGKPTPGLAGPDTQYF. The CDR3 bases are TGCAGCGTTGGAAAACCAACCCCGGGACTAGCGGGACCAGATACGCAGTATTTT.

This chain joins TRBV20-1 and TRBJ1-2; tentatively, D is TRBD1 (6 bases). V gave up 6 bases and J gave up 5 bases, with 10 bases separating them. The CDR3 is 11 residues long. The germline CDR1 and CDR2 sequences are DFQATT and SNEGSKA (reference sequence). The CDR3 sequence: CSARTGYGYTF. The CDR3 nucleotides read TGCAGTGCCAGAACAGGGTATGGCTACACCTTC.

The rearrangement uses TRBV30 and TRBJ2-7; D gene unclear. Germline V gene lookup returns CDR1 GTSNPN and CDR2 SVGIG (reference sequence). This CDR3 is built from 11 residues. Trimming removed 3 bases from V and 7 bases from J, with 10 bases in between. The CDR3 nucleotides read TGTGCCTGGAGCGAAGTAGGGGAGCAGTACTTC. Translating gives CAWSEVGEQYF.

The chain uses TRBV19 and TRBJ2-1; TRBD2 matches 8 bases. Germline trimming cut 6 bases from V and 12 bases from J; bases unmatched to any gene: 10. This CDR3 has 13 residues. Germline CDR1 LNHDA, CDR2 SQIVND (reference sequence). The CDR3 loop is CASSPGTSLRQFF. CDR3 sequence (DNA): TGTGCCAGTAGCCCCGGGACTAGTCTACGGCAGTTCTTC.

This chain connects TRBV9 to TRBJ2-3, with 9 bases identical to TRBD2. The CDR3 length is 12 residues. V was pared by 3 bases and J by 14 bases, with 7 bases of the junction left unmatched. CDR1 and CDR2 from the germline V gene are SGDLS and YYNGEE. The CDR3 loop is CASSAGLAELYF. In nucleotides, the CDR3 is TGTGCCAGCAGCGCGGGACTAGCAGAATTGTATTTT. The full variable domain, with the rest looked up from reference TRBV9 and TRBJ2-3, is DSGVTQTPKHLITATGQRVTLRCSPRSGDLSVYWYQQSLDQGLQFLIQYYNGEERAKGNILERFSAQQFPDLHSELNLSSLELGDSALYFCASSAGLAELYFGPGTRLTVL.

This rearrangement joins TRBV2 to TRBJ2-5; TRBD1 might be the D (6 bases). The V end lost 8 bases, the J end lost 4 bases, and 8 bases lay between the germline ends. Germline V gene lookup returns CDR1 SNHLY and CDR2 FYNNEI. CDR3 length equals 11 residues. For the CDR3, the DNA is TGTGCCAGCGGGACACGAGAGACCCAGTACTTC. It specifies CASGTRETQYF.

This clone came up a few times. The rearrangement links TRBV5-1 to TRBJ2-1; TRBD1 agrees at 10 bases. This CDR3 is built from 18 residues. The V segment lost 4 bases and the J segment 7 bases; nucleotides outside the gene matches: 17. Germline values: CDR1 SGHRS, CDR2 YFSETQ. Written as DNA, the CDR3 is TGCGCCAGCAGCCTCCGGGACAGGGGATTTTTTGGAGGAAATGAGCAGTTCTTC. It translates to CASSLRDRGFFGGNEQFF.

The chain links TRBV12-5 to TRBJ2-7, with 7 bases lining up with TRBD1. Germline V CDR1 and CDR2: LGHNT, FRNRAP. V lost 1 base, J lost 4 bases, and 4 bases stayed unmatched. This CDR3 is built from 14 residues. The CDR3 loop is CASGLGQGAYEQYF. Written as DNA, the CDR3 is TGTGCTAGTGGTTTGGGACAGGGAGCTTACGAGCAGTACTTC. Complete variable domain (other parts from reference TRBV12-5 and TRBJ2-7): DARVTQTPRHKVTEMGQEVTMRCQPILGHNTVFWYRQTMMQGLELLAYFRNRAPLDDSGMPKDRFSAEMPDATLATLKIQPSEPRDSAVYFCASGLGQGAYEQYFGPGTRLTVT.